This T cell receptor (beta chain) was obtained from a study of T cell clones after liver transplantation. The CDR3 spans 14 residues. V lost 8 bases to trimming and J lost 1 base, with 13 bases between them. CDR1 is MNHEY, CDR2 SMNVEV, per germline (reference sequence). Libraries were prepared by immunoSEQ multiplex PCR; TCRdb keeps only in-frame clonotypes and omits some of them. The sample yields about 6,200 clones, over 70% seen once. This material consisted of CD8+ T cells from blood, taken 46 months after liver transplant. This receptor was obtained from a human patient who received a liver transplant. Some T cells may arise from the graft donor. The V and J genes are TRBV27 and TRBJ2-3; the D gene is possibly TRBD2 (6 bases). The CDR3 protein is CASPSGRGTDTQYF. In DNA, the CDR3 is TGTGCCAGCCCCTCCGGGAGAGGCACAGATACGCAGTATTTT.